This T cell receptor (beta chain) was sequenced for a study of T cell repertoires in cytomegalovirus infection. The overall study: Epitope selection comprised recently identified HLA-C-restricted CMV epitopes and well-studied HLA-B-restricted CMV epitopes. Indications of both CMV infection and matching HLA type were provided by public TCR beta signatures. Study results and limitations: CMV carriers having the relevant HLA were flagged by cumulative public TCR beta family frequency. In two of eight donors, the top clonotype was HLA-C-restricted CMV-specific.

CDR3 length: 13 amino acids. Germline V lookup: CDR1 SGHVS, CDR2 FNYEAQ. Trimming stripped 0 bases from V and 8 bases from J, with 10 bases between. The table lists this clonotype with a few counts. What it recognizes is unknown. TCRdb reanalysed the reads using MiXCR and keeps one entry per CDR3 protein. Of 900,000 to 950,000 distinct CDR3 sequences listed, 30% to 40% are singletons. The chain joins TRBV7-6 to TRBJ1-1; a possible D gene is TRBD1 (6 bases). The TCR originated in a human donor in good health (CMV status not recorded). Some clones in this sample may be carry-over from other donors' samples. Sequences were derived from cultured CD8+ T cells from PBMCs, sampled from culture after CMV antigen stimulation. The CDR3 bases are TGTGCCAGCAGCTTAGCGGCAGGGGTCGAAGCTTTCTTT. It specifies CASSLAAGVEAFF.